The rows below give T cell receptor beta chains drawn from one sample of a study of T cells in Graves' hyperthyroidism and ophthalmopathy. TCRdb fed the multiplex PCR reads into MiXCR, producing one record per CDR3 protein. The sample holds 410,000 or so distinct CDR3 sequences, approximately 15% seen once. The sequencing input was blood. Receptors originate from a man between 18 and 29 years old with Graves' ophthalmopathy. CDR3s include the opening cysteine and the closing phenylalanine or tryptophan. D genes are given only for firm matches. A clone size is listed for some rows: how often the clone was seen (once, few, many), or a class if it is expanded.

len: 15
d_gene: TRBD2
v_gene: TRBV5-4
j_gene: TRBJ2-7
abundance: few
CDR3aa: CASSAPERGAYEQYF
CDR3nt: TGTGCCAGCAGCGCCCCTGAGCGGGGGGCATACGAGCAGTACTTC

len: 12
d_gene: TRBD1
v_gene: TRBV12-3/TRBV12-4
j_gene: TRBJ1-1
abundance: many
CDR3aa: CASSLDRGSAFF
CDR3nt: TGTGCCAGCAGTTTAGACAGGGGAAGCGCTTTCTTT

len: 15
d_gene: TRBD1
v_gene: TRBV7-9
j_gene: TRBJ2-7
abundance: NA
CDR3aa: CASSSGTGSGYEQYF
CDR3nt: TGTGCCAGCAGCTCTGGGACAGGGTCCGGCTACGAGCAGTACTTC

len: 13
d_gene: NA
v_gene: TRBV11-2
j_gene: TRBJ2-1
abundance: many
CDR3aa: CASSRVPYNEQFF
CDR3nt: TGTGCCAGCAGTCGGGTCCCCTACAATGAGCAGTTCTTC

len: 14
d_gene: TRBD1
v_gene: TRBV7-9
j_gene: TRBJ1-4
abundance: NA
CDR3aa: CASSKTGYGEKLFF
CDR3nt: TGTGCCAGCAGCAAGACAGGGTACGGTGAAAAACTGTTTTTT

len: 15
d_gene: NA
v_gene: TRBV12-3/TRBV12-4
j_gene: TRBJ1-1
abundance: many
CDR3aa: CASSQWTTLNTEAFF
CDR3nt: TGTGCCAGCAGTCAGTGGACAACCCTCAACACTGAAGCTTTCTTT

len: 15
d_gene: TRBD1
v_gene: TRBV7-9
j_gene: TRBJ2-7
abundance: many
CDR3aa: CASSKPGQGIYEQYF
CDR3nt: TGTGCCAGCAGCAAACCGGGACAGGGAATCTACGAGCAGTACTTC

len: 15
d_gene: TRBD2
v_gene: TRBV7-2
j_gene: TRBJ2-3
abundance: many
CDR3aa: CASSAPLAGVDTQYF
CDR3nt: TGTGCCAGCAGCGCCCCACTAGCGGGAGTGGATACGCAGTATTTT

len: 15
d_gene: NA
v_gene: TRBV9
j_gene: TRBJ1-5
abundance: many
CDR3aa: CASSVAGDSNQPQHF
CDR3nt: TGTGCCAGCAGCGTAGCTGGGGATAGCAATCAGCCCCAGCATTTT

len: 15
d_gene: NA
v_gene: TRBV18
j_gene: TRBJ2-7
abundance: many
CDR3aa: CASSPLIDRAYEQYF
CDR3nt: TGTGCCAGCTCACCACTCATCGACAGAGCCTACGAGCAGTACTTC

len: 15
d_gene: NA
v_gene: TRBV6-5
j_gene: TRBJ2-7
abundance: many
CDR3aa: CASSYLGTQGNEQYF
CDR3nt: TGTGCCAGCAGTTACTTGGGGACACAGGGCAACGAGCAGTACTTC

len: 16
d_gene: TRBD2
v_gene: TRBV6-1
j_gene: TRBJ2-5
abundance: few
CDR3aa: CASRPTSGGGRGTQYF
CDR3nt: TGTGCCAGCAGACCCACTAGCGGGGGGGGGCGGGGGACCCAGTACTTC

len: 15
d_gene: TRBD2
v_gene: TRBV7-8
j_gene: TRBJ2-1
abundance: many
CDR3aa: CASSLRTSPNVEQFF
CDR3nt: TGTGCCAGCAGCTTAAGGACTAGTCCTAATGTCGAGCAGTTCTTC

len: 15
d_gene: TRBD2
v_gene: TRBV11-3
j_gene: TRBJ2-3
abundance: many
CDR3aa: CASSRSGSGTDTQYF
CDR3nt: TGTGCCAGCAGCCGCAGCGGGAGTGGCACAGATACGCAGTATTTT

len: 19
d_gene: TRBD2
v_gene: TRBV6-2/TRBV6-3
j_gene: TRBJ2-5
abundance: few
CDR3aa: CASSYPSLGAGVNQETQYF
CDR3nt: TGTGCCAGCAGTTACCCTTCCCTTGGCGCGGGGGTCAACCAAGAGACCCAGTACTTC

len: 17
d_gene: TRBD1
v_gene: TRBV10-3
j_gene: TRBJ2-4
abundance: few
CDR3aa: CAISESRRGLLGNIQYF
CDR3nt: TGTGCCATCAGTGAGTCCCGCAGGGGGTTATTGGGTAACATTCAGTACTTC

len: 15
d_gene: NA
v_gene: TRBV18
j_gene: TRBJ2-5
abundance: many
CDR3aa: CASLEAEYSQETQYF
CDR3nt: TGTGCCAGCTTGGAAGCAGAGTATAGCCAAGAGACCCAGTACTTC

len: 16
d_gene: TRBD1
v_gene: TRBV2
j_gene: TRBJ1-2
abundance: many
CDR3aa: CASSLDPGTGKDGYTF
CDR3nt: TGTGCCAGCAGTTTGGACCCCGGGACAGGGAAGGACGGCTACACCTTC

len: 16
d_gene: NA
v_gene: TRBV24-1
j_gene: TRBJ2-3
abundance: many
CDR3aa: CATSDPGATSTDTQYF
CDR3nt: TGTGCCACCAGTGACCCCGGGGCCACAAGCACAGATACGCAGTATTTT

len: 13
d_gene: NA
v_gene: TRBV5-1
j_gene: TRBJ1-1
abundance: many
CDR3aa: CASSSGPNTEAFF
CDR3nt: TGCGCCAGCAGCTCCGGCCCGAACACTGAAGCTTTCTTT

len: 11
d_gene: NA
v_gene: TRBV16
j_gene: TRBJ1-1
abundance: many
CDR3aa: CASSQGYEAFF
CDR3nt: TGTGCCAGCAGCCAAGGATACGAAGCTTTCTTT

len: 14
d_gene: TRBD2
v_gene: TRBV19
j_gene: TRBJ2-7
abundance: few
CDR3aa: CASTLGGSSYEQYF
CDR3nt: TGTGCCAGTACTTTGGGGGGGAGCTCCTACGAGCAGTACTTC

len: 14
d_gene: NA
v_gene: TRBV6-1
j_gene: TRBJ1-1
abundance: NA
CDR3aa: CASSWGPQNTEAFF
CDR3nt: TGTGCCAGCAGTTGGGGACCGCAGAACACTGAAGCTTTCTTT

len: 15
d_gene: TRBD1
v_gene: TRBV19
j_gene: TRBJ2-1
abundance: few
CDR3aa: CASRGPGQGYNEQFF
CDR3nt: TGTGCCAGTAGGGGCCCGGGACAGGGGTACAATGAGCAGTTCTTC

len: 14
d_gene: NA
v_gene: TRBV10-1
j_gene: TRBJ2-5
abundance: many
CDR3aa: CASSDFYGQETQYF
CDR3nt: TGCGCCAGCAGTGACTTTTACGGACAAGAGACCCAGTACTTC

len: 17
d_gene: NA
v_gene: TRBV15
j_gene: TRBJ1-5
abundance: many
CDR3aa: CATSRDGGGNSNQPQHF
CDR3nt: TGTGCCACCAGCAGAGATGGAGGGGGGAATAGCAATCAGCCCCAGCATTTT

len: 14
d_gene: NA
v_gene: TRBV19
j_gene: TRBJ2-3
abundance: few
CDR3aa: CASSIGARTDTQYF
CDR3nt: TGTGCCAGTAGTATAGGGGCTCGAACAGATACGCAGTATTTT

len: 13
d_gene: NA
v_gene: TRBV11-1
j_gene: TRBJ2-7
abundance: many
CDR3aa: CASSLTPIYEQYF
CDR3nt: TGTGCCAGCAGCCTCACCCCAATCTACGAGCAGTACTTC

len: 14
d_gene: NA
v_gene: TRBV6-1
j_gene: TRBJ1-4
abundance: many
CDR3aa: CASSEEGAGEKLFF
CDR3nt: TGTGCCAGCAGTGAAGAAGGGGCGGGAGAAAAACTGTTTTTT

len: 14
d_gene: NA
v_gene: TRBV20-1
j_gene: TRBJ1-1
abundance: NA
CDR3aa: CSFSLFTAGTEAFF
CDR3nt: TGCAGTTTCTCTTTATTTACGGCCGGGACTGAAGCTTTCTTT

len: 14
d_gene: NA
v_gene: TRBV19
j_gene: TRBJ2-7
abundance: NA
CDR3aa: CASSINGSPYEQYF
CDR3nt: TGTGCCAGTAGTATCAACGGGAGTCCCTACGAGCAGTACTTC

len: 15
d_gene: TRBD2
v_gene: TRBV7-9
j_gene: TRBJ2-2
abundance: few
CDR3aa: CASGTTLLRTGELFF
CDR3nt: TGTGCCAGCGGGACTACCTTGCTCCGTACCGGGGAGCTGTTTTTT

len: 14
d_gene: NA
v_gene: TRBV7-9
j_gene: TRBJ2-5
abundance: many
CDR3aa: CASSSPRGEETQYF
CDR3nt: TGTGCCAGCAGCTCCCCCCGGGGAGAAGAGACCCAGTACTTC

len: 16
d_gene: TRBD2
v_gene: TRBV2
j_gene: TRBJ2-5
abundance: many
CDR3aa: CASRAYSTSGLETQYF
CDR3nt: TGTGCCAGCAGGGCTTATAGTACTAGCGGTTTAGAGACCCAGTACTTC

len: 14
d_gene: NA
v_gene: TRBV12-3/TRBV12-4
j_gene: TRBJ1-2
abundance: many
CDR3aa: CASSLTGLDYGYTF
CDR3nt: TGTGCCAGCAGTTTAACAGGGCTTGACTATGGCTACACCTTC

len: 16
d_gene: NA
v_gene: TRBV3-1
j_gene: TRBJ1-4
abundance: many
CDR3aa: CASSQLVSRRDEKLFF
CDR3nt: TGTGCCAGCAGCCAATTGGTCAGCAGGAGAGATGAAAAACTGTTTTTT

len: 16
d_gene: NA
v_gene: TRBV29-1
j_gene: TRBJ1-3
abundance: few
CDR3aa: CSVEGEQTITGNTIYF
CDR3nt: TGCAGCGTTGAAGGAGAGCAAACAATCACTGGAAACACCATATATTTT

len: 14
d_gene: NA
v_gene: TRBV5-6
j_gene: TRBJ2-5
abundance: NA
CDR3aa: CASSSPMGIETQYF
CDR3nt: TGTGCCAGCAGCTCCCCTATGGGGATCGAGACCCAGTACTTC

len: 15
d_gene: NA
v_gene: TRBV9
j_gene: TRBJ1-4
abundance: many
CDR3aa: CASSTSGESNGKLFF
CDR3nt: TGTGCCAGCAGCACCTCGGGAGAGTCTAATGGCAAACTGTTTTTT

len: 13
d_gene: NA
v_gene: TRBV13
j_gene: TRBJ2-1
abundance: NA
CDR3aa: CASSFGTGLEQFF
CDR3nt: TGTGCCAGCAGCTTCGGCACAGGACTTGAGCAGTTCTTC

len: 12
d_gene: TRBD1
v_gene: TRBV20-1
j_gene: TRBJ1-2
abundance: NA
CDR3aa: CSARRDRDGYTF
CDR3nt: TGCAGTGCTAGACGCGACAGGGACGGCTACACCTTC

len: 12
d_gene: NA
v_gene: TRBV29-1
j_gene: TRBJ1-1
abundance: NA
CDR3aa: CSVDIMNTEAFF
CDR3nt: TGCAGCGTTGATATTATGAACACTGAAGCTTTCTTT

len: 14
d_gene: NA
v_gene: TRBV2
j_gene: TRBJ2-7
abundance: many
CDR3aa: CASSEGDRIYEQYF
CDR3nt: TGTGCCAGCAGTGAAGGGGACCGAATCTACGAGCAGTACTTC

len: 18
d_gene: TRBD2
v_gene: TRBV20-1
j_gene: TRBJ2-1
abundance: many
CDR3aa: CSARGQLAGANSYNEQFF
CDR3nt: TGCAGTGCTAGAGGGCAGCTAGCGGGGGCCAACTCCTACAATGAGCAGTTCTTC

len: 15
d_gene: TRBD1
v_gene: TRBV2
j_gene: TRBJ2-7
abundance: many
CDR3aa: CASSQEGQGSYEQYF
CDR3nt: TGTGCCAGCAGTCAAGAGGGACAGGGATCCTACGAGCAGTACTTC

len: 14
d_gene: NA
v_gene: TRBV6-1
j_gene: TRBJ2-2
abundance: few
CDR3aa: CASSFGSLTGELFF
CDR3nt: TGTGCCAGCAGTTTTGGCAGCCTCACCGGGGAGCTGTTTTTT

len: 14
d_gene: NA
v_gene: TRBV10-3
j_gene: TRBJ2-1
abundance: few
CDR3aa: CAISESGGYNEQFF
CDR3nt: TGTGCCATCAGTGAGTCTGGTGGGTACAATGAGCAGTTCTTC

len: 15
d_gene: TRBD2
v_gene: TRBV10-1
j_gene: TRBJ2-2
abundance: few
CDR3aa: CASSAGGTNTGELFF
CDR3nt: TGCGCCAGCAGCGCGGGGGGTACGAACACCGGGGAGCTGTTTTTT

len: 14
d_gene: NA
v_gene: TRBV11-3
j_gene: TRBJ1-2
abundance: many
CDR3aa: CASARVAADYGYTF
CDR3nt: TGTGCCAGCGCTAGGGTGGCGGCTGACTATGGCTACACCTTC

len: 14
d_gene: NA
v_gene: TRBV30
j_gene: TRBJ1-1
abundance: NA
CDR3aa: CAWSVLLGRTEAFF
CDR3nt: TGTGCCTGGAGTGTACTATTAGGGCGCACTGAAGCTTTCTTT

len: 16
d_gene: NA
v_gene: TRBV27
j_gene: TRBJ1-1
abundance: NA
CDR3aa: CASSPGTGPLNTEAFF
CDR3nt: TGTGCCAGCAGTCCTGGAACCGGCCCGTTGAATACTGAAGCTTTCTTT

len: 12
d_gene: NA
v_gene: TRBV15
j_gene: TRBJ2-5
abundance: many
CDR3aa: CATSPDQETQYF
CDR3nt: TGTGCCACCTCGCCAGACCAAGAGACCCAGTACTTC

len: 15
d_gene: NA
v_gene: TRBV7-9
j_gene: TRBJ2-1
abundance: many
CDR3aa: CASSLRGEGDNEQFF
CDR3nt: TGTGCCAGCAGCTTAAGGGGGGAGGGAGACAATGAGCAGTTCTTC

len: 13
d_gene: NA
v_gene: TRBV3-1
j_gene: TRBJ1-1
abundance: many
CDR3aa: CASSQRQNTEAFF
CDR3nt: TGTGCCAGCAGCCAGAGACAGAACACTGAAGCTTTCTTT

len: 13
d_gene: NA
v_gene: TRBV5-1
j_gene: TRBJ2-3
abundance: many
CDR3aa: CASRAIGGHTQYF
CDR3nt: TGCGCCAGCAGGGCCATCGGAGGGCATACGCAGTATTTT

len: 12
d_gene: NA
v_gene: TRBV3-1
j_gene: TRBJ2-7
abundance: few
CDR3aa: CASSLRPSEQYF
CDR3nt: TGTGCCAGCAGCTTACGTCCCTCCGAGCAGTACTTC

len: 15
d_gene: NA
v_gene: TRBV6-1
j_gene: TRBJ2-1
abundance: many
CDR3aa: CASRPSVGSYNEQFF
CDR3nt: TGTGCCAGCAGACCTAGTGTGGGCTCCTACAATGAGCAGTTCTTC

len: 16
d_gene: TRBD1
v_gene: TRBV6-1
j_gene: TRBJ2-3
abundance: NA
CDR3aa: CASNRGQGGGTDTQYF
CDR3nt: TGTGCCAGCAATCGAGGACAGGGGGGGGGCACAGATACGCAGTATTTT

len: 14
d_gene: NA
v_gene: TRBV6-1
j_gene: TRBJ2-7
abundance: many
CDR3aa: CASSLTQGDREQYF
CDR3nt: TGTGCCAGCAGCCTTACACAGGGCGATCGCGAGCAGTACTTC